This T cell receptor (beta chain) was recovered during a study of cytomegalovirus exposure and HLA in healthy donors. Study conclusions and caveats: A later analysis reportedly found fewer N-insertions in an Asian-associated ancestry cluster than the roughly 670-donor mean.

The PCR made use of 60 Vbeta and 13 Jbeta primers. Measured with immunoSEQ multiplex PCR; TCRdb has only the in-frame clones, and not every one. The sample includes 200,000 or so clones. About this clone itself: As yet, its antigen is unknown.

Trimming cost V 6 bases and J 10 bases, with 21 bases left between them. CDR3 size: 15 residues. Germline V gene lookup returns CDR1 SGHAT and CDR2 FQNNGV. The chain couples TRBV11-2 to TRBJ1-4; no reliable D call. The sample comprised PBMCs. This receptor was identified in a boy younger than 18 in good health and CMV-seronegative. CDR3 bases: TGTGCCAGCAGGCCCCTGGTCCCGCTGCGGGGAAAACTGTTTTTT. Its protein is CASRPLVPLRGKLFF.